This TCR beta chain was profiled in a study of shared clonotypes between healthy human individuals. This table comes from immunoSEQ multiplex PCR, and its TCRdb copy is limited to in-frame clones, with some not included. The sample carries hundreds of thousands of clones, 85% to 95% recorded once. This clone was seen more than once but under ten times. Antigen specificity is unknown. The CDR3 is 14 residues long. V gave up 2 bases and J gave up 5 bases, with 10 bases separating them. Germline assignment: CDR1 WSHSY and CDR2 SAAADI. Study conclusions and caveats: Between a handful of donors, naive CD4 clonotypes were shared at a level of around 4.9%. Estimated richness values were generally larger in naive subsets than in memory subsets.

The naive CD8 subset, CD45RO-negative cells positively selected for CCR7, excluded terminally differentiated effector memory CD45RA+ cells. The specimen sequenced was naive CD8+ T cells sorted from blood. This receptor was obtained from a woman in her twenties or thirties in good health. The chain uses TRBV10-2 and TRBJ1-5; D remains ambiguous. The CDR3 nucleotides are TGCGCCAGCAGTGAGAAGGGTATCGATCAGCCCCAGCATTTT. Residues: CASSEKGIDQPQHF.